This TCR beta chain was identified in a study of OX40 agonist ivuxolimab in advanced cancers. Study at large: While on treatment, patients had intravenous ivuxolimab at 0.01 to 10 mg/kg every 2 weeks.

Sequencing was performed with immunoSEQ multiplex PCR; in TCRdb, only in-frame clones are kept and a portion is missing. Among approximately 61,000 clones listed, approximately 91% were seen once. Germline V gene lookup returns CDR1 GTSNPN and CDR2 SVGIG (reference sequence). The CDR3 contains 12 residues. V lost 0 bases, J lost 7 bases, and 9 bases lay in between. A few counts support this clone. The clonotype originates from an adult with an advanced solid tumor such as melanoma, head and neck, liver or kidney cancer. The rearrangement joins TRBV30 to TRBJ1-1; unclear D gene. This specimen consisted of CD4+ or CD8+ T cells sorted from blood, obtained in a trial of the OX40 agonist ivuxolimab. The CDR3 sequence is CAWSVSRYEAFF. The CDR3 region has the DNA TGTGCCTGGAGTGTATCTAGATATGAAGCTTTCTTT.